The TCR beta chain described here comes from a study of human T cells and chemical hapten exposure. Study summary: Subjects had 2% DPC placed on approximately 2 cm by approximately 2 cm of upper inner arm skin for sensitization. Enrolled patients were predominantly female and had alopecia areata, totalis or universalis.

One entry per CDR3 protein, called by TCRdb with MiXCR from the RACE reads. This table holds roughly 380,000 distinct CDR3 sequences, approximately 5.1% found once. Many counts were recorded for this clonotype. Its antigen is unidentified. CDR1 is LGHNA and CDR2 is YNFKEQ in the germline V gene. V lost 5 bases and J lost 14, with 10 bases in between. This CDR3 spans 11 amino acids. Findings and caveats of the study: Alopecia affected the donors, so their immune response may differ from healthy people's. There was a positive correlation between PT1 expanded TCR counts and patch test score.

The time point here: pre-sensitization, week 0. Specified treatment: therapeutic diphenylcyclopropenone sensitization with weekly scalp DPC. This rearrangement joins TRBV4-2 to TRBJ1-6; D is perhaps TRBD1 (6 bases). Source: whole blood, taken in connection with sensitization to the hapten diphenylcyclopropenone (DPC). This TCR was sampled from a woman aged 45 to 65 with alopecia areata. Some clones in this sample may be carry-over from other donors' samples. CDR3 in DNA: TGTGCCAGCAGCGAGGGGGGGACCCTCCACTTT. Residues: CASSEGGTLHF.